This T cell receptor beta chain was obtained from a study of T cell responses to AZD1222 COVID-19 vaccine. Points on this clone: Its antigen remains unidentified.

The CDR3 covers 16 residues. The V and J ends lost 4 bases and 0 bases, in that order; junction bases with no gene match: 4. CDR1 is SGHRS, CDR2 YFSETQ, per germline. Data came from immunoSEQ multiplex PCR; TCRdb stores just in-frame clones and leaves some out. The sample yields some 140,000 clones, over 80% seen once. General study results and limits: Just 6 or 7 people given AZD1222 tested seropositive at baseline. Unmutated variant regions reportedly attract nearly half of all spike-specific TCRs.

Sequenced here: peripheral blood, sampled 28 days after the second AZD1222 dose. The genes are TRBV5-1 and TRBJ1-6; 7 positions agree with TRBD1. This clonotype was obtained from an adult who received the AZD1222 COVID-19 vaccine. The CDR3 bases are TGCGCCAGCAGCACGGACAGGAGCTCCTATAATTCACCCCTCCACTTT. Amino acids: CASSTDRSSYNSPLHF.